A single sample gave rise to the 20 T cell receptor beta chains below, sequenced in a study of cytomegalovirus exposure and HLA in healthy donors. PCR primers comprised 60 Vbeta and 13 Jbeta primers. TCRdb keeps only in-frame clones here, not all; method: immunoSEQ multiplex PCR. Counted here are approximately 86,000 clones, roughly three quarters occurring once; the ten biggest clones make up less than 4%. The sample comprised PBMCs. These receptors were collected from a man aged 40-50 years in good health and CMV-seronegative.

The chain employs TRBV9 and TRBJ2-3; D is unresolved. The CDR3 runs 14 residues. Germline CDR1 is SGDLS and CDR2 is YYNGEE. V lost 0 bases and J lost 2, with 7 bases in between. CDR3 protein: CASSVELLTDTQYF. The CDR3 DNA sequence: TGTGCCAGCAGCGTAGAACTTCTCACAGATACGCAGTATTTT.

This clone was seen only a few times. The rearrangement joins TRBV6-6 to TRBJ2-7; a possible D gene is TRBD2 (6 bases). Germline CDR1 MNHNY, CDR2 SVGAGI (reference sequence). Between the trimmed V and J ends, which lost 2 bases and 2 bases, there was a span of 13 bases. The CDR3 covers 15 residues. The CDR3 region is CASSYTGGIPYEQYF. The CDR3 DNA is TGTGCCAGCAGTTACACCGGAGGGATTCCCTACGAGCAGTACTTC.

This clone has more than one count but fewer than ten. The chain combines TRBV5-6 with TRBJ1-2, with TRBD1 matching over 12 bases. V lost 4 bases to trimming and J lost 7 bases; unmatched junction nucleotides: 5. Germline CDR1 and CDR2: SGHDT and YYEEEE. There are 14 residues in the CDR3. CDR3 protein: CASSDRDRGPGYTF. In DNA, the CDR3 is TGTGCCAGCAGCGACCGGGACAGGGGGCCTGGCTACACCTTC.

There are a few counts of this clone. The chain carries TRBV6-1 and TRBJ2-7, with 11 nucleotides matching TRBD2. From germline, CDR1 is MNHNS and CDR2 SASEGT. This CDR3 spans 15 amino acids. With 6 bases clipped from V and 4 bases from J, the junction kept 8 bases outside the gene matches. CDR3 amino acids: CASRRDLAGGYEQYF. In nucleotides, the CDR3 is TGTGCCAGCAGGAGGGATCTAGCGGGGGGTTACGAGCAGTACTTC.

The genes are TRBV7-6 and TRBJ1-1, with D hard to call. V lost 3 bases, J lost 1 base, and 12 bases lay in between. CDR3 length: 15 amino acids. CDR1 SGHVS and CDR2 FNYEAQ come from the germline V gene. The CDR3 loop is CASSLDYGENTEAFF. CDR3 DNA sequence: TGTGCCAGCAGCTTGGACTACGGGGAGAACACTGAAGCTTTCTTT.

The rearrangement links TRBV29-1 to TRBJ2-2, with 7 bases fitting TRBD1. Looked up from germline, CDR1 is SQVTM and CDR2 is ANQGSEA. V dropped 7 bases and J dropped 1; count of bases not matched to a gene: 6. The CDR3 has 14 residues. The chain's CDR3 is CSATRQGNTGELFF. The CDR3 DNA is TGCAGCGCAACAAGACAGGGGAACACCGGGGAGCTGTTTTTT.

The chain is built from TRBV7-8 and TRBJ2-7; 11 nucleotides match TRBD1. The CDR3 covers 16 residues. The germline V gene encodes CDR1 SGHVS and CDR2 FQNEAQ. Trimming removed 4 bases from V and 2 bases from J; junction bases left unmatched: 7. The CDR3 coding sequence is TGTGCCAGCAGCTCACGGCCGGGACAGGGGGCCTACGAGCAGTACTTC. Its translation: CASSSRPGQGAYEQYF.

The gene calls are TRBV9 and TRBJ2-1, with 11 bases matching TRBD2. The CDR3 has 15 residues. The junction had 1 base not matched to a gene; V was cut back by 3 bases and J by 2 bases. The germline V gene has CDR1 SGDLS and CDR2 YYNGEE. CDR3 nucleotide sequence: TGTGCCAGCAGCGGGGGACTAGCGGCCTACAATGAGCAGTTCTTC. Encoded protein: CASSGGLAAYNEQFF.

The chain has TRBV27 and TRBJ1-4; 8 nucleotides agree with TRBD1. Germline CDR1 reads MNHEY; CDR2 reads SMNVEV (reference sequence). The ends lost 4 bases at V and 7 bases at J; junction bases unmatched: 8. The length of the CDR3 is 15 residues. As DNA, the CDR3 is TGTGCCAGCAGTTCGATACAGGGGGAAGGTGAAAAACTGTTTTTT. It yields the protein CASSSIQGEGEKLFF.

The CDR3 coding sequence is TGTGCCAGTATGCAGAACGCCCATTCACCCCTCCACTTT. It translates to CASMQNAHSPLHF. V usage is TRBV6-5 and J usage is TRBJ1-6; D remains ambiguous. This CDR3 has 13 amino acids. Germline CDR1 reads MNHEY; CDR2 reads SVGAGI. V was clipped by 9 bases and J by 8 bases, with 14 bases between them.

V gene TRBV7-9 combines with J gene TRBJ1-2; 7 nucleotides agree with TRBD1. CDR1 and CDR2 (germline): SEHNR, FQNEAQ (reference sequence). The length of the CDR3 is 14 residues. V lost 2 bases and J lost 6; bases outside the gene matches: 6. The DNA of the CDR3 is TGTGCCAGCAGCTTACCACAGGGGTGGGATGGCTACACCTTC. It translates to CASSLPQGWDGYTF.

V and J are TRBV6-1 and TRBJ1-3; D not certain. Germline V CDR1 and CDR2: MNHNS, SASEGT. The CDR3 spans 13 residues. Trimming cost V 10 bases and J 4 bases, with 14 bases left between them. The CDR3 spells CATGRLEGNTIYF. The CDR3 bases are TGTGCCACCGGGAGGTTGGAAGGAAACACCATATATTTT.

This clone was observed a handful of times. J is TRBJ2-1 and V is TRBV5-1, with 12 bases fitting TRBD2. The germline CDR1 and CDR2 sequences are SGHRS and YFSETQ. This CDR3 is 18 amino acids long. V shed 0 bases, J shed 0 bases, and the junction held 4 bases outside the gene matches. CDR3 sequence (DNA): TGCGCCAGCAGCTTGGAGCTAGCGGGGGGGAGCTCCTACAATGAGCAGTTCTTC. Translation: CASSLELAGGSSYNEQFF.

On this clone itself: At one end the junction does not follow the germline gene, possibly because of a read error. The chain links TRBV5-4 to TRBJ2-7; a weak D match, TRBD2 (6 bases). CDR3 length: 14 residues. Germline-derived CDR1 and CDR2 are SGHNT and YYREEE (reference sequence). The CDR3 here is CASSLVTGPGEPYF. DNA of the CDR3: TGTGCCAGCAGCTTGGTAACCGGGCCGGGGGAGCCGTACTTC.

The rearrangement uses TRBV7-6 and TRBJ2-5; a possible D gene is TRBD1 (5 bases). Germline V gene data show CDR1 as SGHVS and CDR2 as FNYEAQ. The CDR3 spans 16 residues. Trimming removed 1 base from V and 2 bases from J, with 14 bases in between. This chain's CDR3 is CASSLDSETDQETQYF. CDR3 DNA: TGTGCCAGCAGCTTAGATAGTGAGACAGATCAAGAGACCCAGTACTTC.

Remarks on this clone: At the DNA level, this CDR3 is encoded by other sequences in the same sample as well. The CDR3 here is CASSLGDSRTSYGYTF. The CDR3 DNA sequence: TGCGCCAGCAGCTTGGGGGACAGCCGGACCTCCTATGGCTACACCTTC. The chain employs TRBV5-1 and TRBJ1-2, with 7 bases lining up with TRBD1. Germline assignment: CDR1 SGHRS and CDR2 YFSETQ. The length of the CDR3 is 16 residues. V shed 0 bases, J shed 4 bases, and the junction held 9 bases outside the gene matches.

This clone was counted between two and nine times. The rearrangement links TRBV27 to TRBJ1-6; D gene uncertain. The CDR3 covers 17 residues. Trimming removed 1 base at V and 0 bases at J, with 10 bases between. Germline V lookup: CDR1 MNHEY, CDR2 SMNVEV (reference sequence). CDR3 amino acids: CASSLWYTSSYNSPLHF. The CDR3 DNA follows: TGTGCCAGCAGTTTATGGTACACCTCCTCCTATAATTCACCCCTCCACTTT.

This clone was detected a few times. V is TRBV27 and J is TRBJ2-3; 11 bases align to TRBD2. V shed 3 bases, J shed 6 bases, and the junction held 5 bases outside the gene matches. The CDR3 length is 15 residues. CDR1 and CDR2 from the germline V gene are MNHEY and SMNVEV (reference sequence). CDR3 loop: CASSLTSGVPDTQYF. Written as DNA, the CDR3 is TGTGCCAGCAGTTTGACTAGCGGGGTCCCGGATACGCAGTATTTT.

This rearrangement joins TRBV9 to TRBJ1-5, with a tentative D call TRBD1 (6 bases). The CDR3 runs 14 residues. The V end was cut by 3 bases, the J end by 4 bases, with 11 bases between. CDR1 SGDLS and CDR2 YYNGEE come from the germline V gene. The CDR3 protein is CASSGRDINQPQHF. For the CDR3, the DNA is TGTGCCAGCAGCGGCCGGGACATAAATCAGCCCCAGCATTTT.

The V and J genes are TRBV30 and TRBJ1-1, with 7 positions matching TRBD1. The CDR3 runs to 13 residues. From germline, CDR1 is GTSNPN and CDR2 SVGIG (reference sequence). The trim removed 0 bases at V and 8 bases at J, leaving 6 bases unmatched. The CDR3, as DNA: TGTGCCTGGAGTGTAAACAGGGGATCAGAAGCTTTCTTT. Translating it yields CAWSVNRGSEAFF.